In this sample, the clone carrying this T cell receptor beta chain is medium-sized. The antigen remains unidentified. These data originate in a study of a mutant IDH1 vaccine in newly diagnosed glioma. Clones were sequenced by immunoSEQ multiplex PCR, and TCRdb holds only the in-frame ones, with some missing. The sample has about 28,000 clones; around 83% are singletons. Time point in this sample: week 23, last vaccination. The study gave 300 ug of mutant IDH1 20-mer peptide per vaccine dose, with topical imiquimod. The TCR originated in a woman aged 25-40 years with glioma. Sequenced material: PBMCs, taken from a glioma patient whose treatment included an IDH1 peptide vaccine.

The CDR3: CASSQEDSYNEQFF. The CDR3 DNA sequence: TGTGCCAGCAGCCAAGAAGATTCCTACAATGAGCAGTTCTTC. This chain links TRBV4-2 with TRBJ2-1; D is unresolved. Per germline, CDR1 LGHNA and CDR2 YNFKEQ. The CDR3 contains 14 residues. The germline V and J ends were trimmed by 0 bases and 1 base, with 4 bases remaining between them.